This T cell receptor (beta chain) was recovered during a study of technical replicates of blood from several donors. V dropped 5 bases and J dropped 0 bases, with 14 bases sitting between them. Germline assignment: CDR1 SGHVS and CDR2 FNYEAQ. The CDR3 sequence is 16 residues long. Some clones are missing from TCRdb's copy, which holds only in-frame ones; the method was immunoSEQ multiplex PCR. This sample yields around 60,000 clones, of which 86% are seen a single time; approximately 5.4% belongs to the top ten. The V call is TRBV7-6, the J call TRBJ2-1; the D is unclear. The clonotype was recovered from a human donor in good health. Some clones in this sample may be carry-over from other donors' samples. Sequenced material: PBMCs. CDR3 nucleotides: TGTGCCAGCAGCCCGTTTGGTCCCGGCTCCTACAATGAGCAGTTCTTC. Translating it yields CASSPFGPGSYNEQFF.